The source of this T cell receptor (beta chain) is a study of T-cell reconstitution after alpha-beta-depleted transplantation in children. The study, taken as a whole, reports: It was newly produced T cells that mostly accounted for T-cell counts and diversity one year after transplant. From surviving recipient T cells and thymic progenitors came the high day-60 TCRbeta diversity observed in some patients. Several hundred expanded graft clones reportedly gave rise to the alpha-beta T cells present about two months after transplant.

This clonotype occurred many times. The antigen is not known. This CDR3 spans 15 amino acids. The germline V gene has CDR1 ENHRY and CDR2 SYGVKD. Trimming removed 2 bases at V and 1 base at J, with 11 bases between. This sample's TCRbeta library carried unique molecular identifier barcodes. TCRdb ran MiXCR on the PCR reads and lists one entry per CDR3 protein. The sample has about 980,000 distinct CDR3 sequences, about 29% seen once; the top ten hold over 25%. This receptor was obtained from a boy younger than two who had a stem cell transplant for SCID, so the T cells may come from the graft donor. Material: PBMCs, mostly from graft donor cells, obtained 360 days after TCRalphabeta/CD19-depleted stem cell transplant. The chain is built from TRBV10-3 and TRBJ2-5; D ambiguous. CDR3 in DNA: TGTGCCATCAGTGAGGGTCCCAATTCCCAAGAGACCCAGTACTTC. This gives the protein CAISEGPNSQETQYF.